The 23 T cell receptor beta chains in this list originate from one sample, sequenced in a study of T cell responses to AZD1222 COVID-19 vaccine (dated by TCRdb to 2020 to 2022). Libraries were made using the immunoSEQ multiplex PCR assay. In its TCRdb copy, this immuneACCESS table keeps in-frame sequences only and misses some clones. Where compared with another copy, unresolved V genes explain less than half of these, and the others have no known cause. The sample profile shows around 130,000 clones; just over 85% of them were found once. The ten largest make up around 20% of the sample. The time point label, read with the paper, signifies: baseline before first vaccination. The label giving this sample's treatment or condition can be read as: meningococcal conjugate vaccine given as trial control. The sequences come from peripheral blood, collected on day 0 of MenACWY control vaccination. These receptors were collected from an adult in good health.

The V gene is TRBV27, the J gene TRBJ2-6; maybe TRBD2 (6 bases). V was clipped by 5 bases and J by 0 bases, with 17 bases between them. The germline gives CDR1 MNHEY, CDR2 SMNVEV (reference sequence). CDR3 length equals 18 residues. CDR3 amino acids: CASSPPPAGSSGANVLTF. The CDR3 DNA reads TGTGCCAGCAGTCCTCCCCCCGCGGGGAGCTCTGGGGCCAACGTCCTGACTTTC.

The V call is TRBV18, the J call TRBJ1-3; D might be TRBD1 (5 bases). The CDR3 consists of 14 residues. Trimming took 2 bases from V and 4 from J, leaving 9 bases between them. Germline CDR1 reads KGHSH; CDR2 reads LQKENI. The CDR3 region is CASSPDSHGNTIYF. The CDR3 coding sequence is TGTGCCAGCTCACCAGACAGTCACGGAAACACCATATATTTT.

The rearrangement uses TRBV5-1 and TRBJ1-1, with D possibly TRBD1 on 5 matching bases. CDR3 length: 14 residues. Germline V gene lookup returns CDR1 SGHRS and CDR2 YFSETQ. The germline V and J ends were trimmed by 0 bases and 6 bases, with 12 bases remaining between them. CDR3: CASSLEGKGSEAFF. CDR3 sequence (DNA): TGCGCCAGCAGCTTGGAGGGGAAGGGGTCTGAAGCTTTCTTT.

V usage is TRBV19 and J usage is TRBJ1-5; D is undetermined. Trimming removed 9 bases from V and 6 bases from J, with 18 bases in between. Germline V gives CDR1 LNHDA, CDR2 SQIVND (reference sequence). CDR3 length: 14 amino acids. The CDR3 protein is CASHHPGVSQPQHF. The DNA of the CDR3 is TGTGCCAGCCACCACCCCGGGGTCAGTCAGCCCCAGCATTTT.

This clone was recorded only once. The chain uses TRBV4-2 and TRBJ2-2; 8 nucleotides match TRBD2. The CDR3 runs to 15 residues. CDR1 is LGHNA, CDR2 YNFKEQ, per germline. Losses at the gene ends were 1 base for V and 5 bases for J; bases not matched to a gene: 3. As DNA, the CDR3 is TGTGCCAGCAGCCAAGCGGGAGGGCCAACCGGGGAGCTGTTTTTT. As protein: CASSQAGGPTGELFF.

The CDR3 protein is CASSSPGTPNQPQHF. The CDR3 DNA follows: TGTGCCAGCAGCTCTCCCGGGACACCTAATCAGCCCCAGCATTTT. J is TRBJ1-5 and V is TRBV7-2, with TRBD1 as a possible D gene (6 bases). Trimming took 4 bases from V and 4 from J, leaving 14 bases between them. The CDR3 extends over 15 amino acids. Germline V gene data show CDR1 as SGHTA and CDR2 as FQGNSA.

The rearrangement links TRBV11-2 to TRBJ2-1; TRBD2 aligns across 8 bases. After removal of 4 bases from V and 7 bases from J, the junction contained 12 bases not matched to a gene. Per germline, CDR1 SGHAT and CDR2 FQNNGV. The CDR3 has 16 residues. The CDR3 sequence is CASSSLRVAGQNEQFF. The CDR3 DNA follows: TGTGCCAGCAGCTCCCTCCGGGTAGCGGGGCAAAATGAGCAGTTCTTC.

The V call is TRBV9, the J call TRBJ2-7; 8 bases agree with TRBD2. This CDR3 contains 14 residues. The V gene end was trimmed by 3 bases and the J gene end by 4 bases; junction bases not matched to a gene: 6. Looked up from germline, CDR1 is SGDLS and CDR2 is YYNGEE. In DNA, the CDR3 is TGTGCCAGCAGCGCCGGACTAGCTAGGTACGAGCAGTACTTC. This codes for CASSAGLARYEQYF.

The chain has TRBV7-3 and TRBJ2-5; TRBD1 or TRBD2 may be the D gene (5 bases each). V lost 5 bases and J lost 4, with 11 bases in between. The CDR3 extends over 13 amino acids. The V gene's germline CDR1 is SGHTA and CDR2 FQGTGA. In nucleotides, the CDR3 is TGTGCCAGCAGCACTGGGGACCCAGAGACCCAGTACTTC. Translated, it gives CASSTGDPETQYF.

The chain recombines TRBV5-1 with TRBJ2-4; 7 nucleotides match TRBD2. The CDR3 is 16 residues long. CDR1 is SGHRS and CDR2 is YFSETQ in the germline V gene. V trimming: 1 base; J trimming: 5 bases; junction bases outside the gene matches: 9. The CDR3 protein is CASSLRTSASQNIQYF. The CDR3 region has the DNA TGCGCCAGCAGCTTGCGAACTAGCGCCAGCCAAAACATTCAGTACTTC.

The gene calls are TRBV15 and TRBJ2-5; D may correspond to TRBD1 or TRBD2 (5 bases each). Germline CDR1 is LNHNV and CDR2 is YYDKDF (reference sequence). The V gene lost 0 bases and the J gene lost 4 bases, with 9 bases spanning the gap. The CDR3 consists of 14 residues. The CDR3 DNA follows: TGTGCCACCAGCAGAGACCGGGGCATAGAGACCCAGTACTTC. It specifies CATSRDRGIETQYF.

The CDR3 DNA is TGCGCCAGCAGCTCTAACTCCGGGACAGGGGGCAGTACCGGGGAGCTGTTTTTT. Residues: CASSSNSGTGGSTGELFF. The chain joins TRBV5-1 to TRBJ2-2; 12 nucleotides agree with TRBD1. Trimming removed 3 bases from V and 5 bases from J; junction bases left unmatched: 11. This CDR3 has 18 residues. Germline V lookup: CDR1 SGHRS, CDR2 YFSETQ.

The chain uses TRBV28 and TRBJ2-7, with 8 bases fitting TRBD1. The CDR3 has 14 residues. The V gene end was trimmed by 3 bases and the J gene end by 3 bases; junction bases not matched to a gene: 4. Germline V CDR1 and CDR2: MDHEN, SYDVKM. CDR3 loop: CASSFSRGLYEQYF. The CDR3 bases are TGTGCCAGCAGTTTTTCCAGGGGGCTCTACGAGCAGTACTTC.

Only one count was recorded for this clone. The chain joins TRBV27 to TRBJ2-2, with 10 bases identical to TRBD2. Germline lookup yields CDR1 MNHEY and CDR2 SMNVEV (reference sequence). This CDR3 is 14 amino acids long. Trimming cost V 4 bases and J 6 bases; bases outside gene matches: 2. The CDR3 DNA is TGTGCCAGCAGTTCCAGCGGGAGGGCCGGGGAGCTGTTTTTT. Residues: CASSSSGRAGELFF.

The V gene is TRBV28, the J gene TRBJ2-7, with 11 bases that match TRBD2. The CDR3 extends over 15 amino acids. Germline loops: CDR1 MDHEN, CDR2 SYDVKM. Trimming took 2 bases from V and 3 from J; bases not matched to a gene: 3. The CDR3 here is CASSLGGTSGYEQYF. The DNA of the CDR3 is TGTGCCAGCAGTTTAGGCGGGACTAGCGGCTACGAGCAGTACTTC.

The CDR3 reads CASSSQTGTFAFF. In DNA form, the CDR3 reads TGTGCCAGCAGCTCACAAACCGGGACATTCGCTTTCTTT. The rearrangement uses TRBV28 and TRBJ1-1, with D possibly TRBD1 on 6 matching bases. Germline assignment: CDR1 MDHEN and CDR2 SYDVKM. The CDR3 loop spans 13 amino acids. The V end lost 6 bases, the J end lost 11 bases, and 19 bases lay between the germline ends.

This clone was picked up a small number of times. The rearrangement links TRBV24-1 to TRBJ2-2, with TRBD1 matching over 11 bases. Germline CDR1 is KGHDR and CDR2 is SFDVKD. The V and J ends lost 3 bases and 4 bases, in that order; junction bases with no gene match: 3. This CDR3 has 16 amino acids. In DNA form, the CDR3 reads TGTGCCACCAGTGATGAGGGACAGGGGGTCACCGGGGAGCTGTTTTTT. Its translation is CATSDEGQGVTGELFF.

The chain has TRBV29-1 and TRBJ1-3, with D unresolved. Deletions cut 6 bases from V and 1 base from J, with 10 bases between. Germline values: CDR1 SQVTM, CDR2 ANQGSEA. CDR3 length: 13 residues. The CDR3 reads CSVVTASGNTIYF. For the CDR3, the DNA is TGCAGCGTCGTTACGGCTTCTGGAAACACCATATATTTT.

The V gene is TRBV28, the J gene TRBJ1-4, with D possibly being TRBD1 (6 bases). The length of the CDR3 is 15 residues. Trimming left V 2 bases short and J 8 bases short, with 15 bases between. Germline V gene lookup returns CDR1 MDHEN and CDR2 SYDVKM. The CDR3 is CASSLGGAGGEKLFF. The DNA of the CDR3 is TGTGCCAGCAGTTTAGGGGGGGCTGGCGGGGAAAAACTGTTTTTT.

V and J are TRBV29-1 and TRBJ2-7; 7 positions agree with TRBD2. Germline V CDR1 and CDR2: SQVTM, ANQGSEA. The CDR3 has 14 amino acids. Germline trimming cut 3 bases from V and 6 bases from J; bases unmatched to any gene: 11. The CDR3 nucleotides read TGCAGCGTTGAGGCTCGCTGGGGAGGGGCCGAGCAGTACTTC. This translates into CSVEARWGGAEQYF.

J is TRBJ2-7 and V is TRBV9; TRBD2 agrees at 12 bases. This CDR3 has 16 residues. V lost 3 bases, J lost 5 bases, and 9 bases stayed unmatched. Germline values: CDR1 SGDLS, CDR2 YYNGEE. The DNA for the CDR3 is TGTGCCAGCAGCGCGAGACTAGCGGGAGCCCCCCACGAGCAGTACTTC. It translates to CASSARLAGAPHEQYF.

The rearrangement uses TRBV5-1 and TRBJ1-1; D not resolved. Germline V gives CDR1 SGHRS, CDR2 YFSETQ. V was clipped by 0 bases and J by 1 base, with 7 bases between them. The CDR3 is 14 amino acids. This CDR3 reads CASSLASKNTEAFF. CDR3 coding DNA: TGCGCCAGCAGCTTGGCCTCAAAGAACACTGAAGCTTTCTTT.

V and J are TRBV7-8 and TRBJ1-2, with a tentative D call TRBD1 (5 bases). V shed 4 bases and J shed 1 base, with 10 bases lying between them. Germline V gene lookup returns CDR1 SGHVS and CDR2 FQNEAQ. The CDR3 length is 14 residues. CDR3 residues: CASSSGRFNYGYTF. CDR3 sequence (DNA): TGTGCCAGCAGCTCGGGACGATTTAACTATGGCTACACCTTC. The full variable domain, rest sourced from reference TRBV7-8 and TRBJ1-2, is GAGVSQSPRYKVAKRGQDVALRCDPISGHVSLFWYQQALGQGPEFLTYFQNEAQLDKSGLPSDRFFAERPEGSVSTLKIQRTQQEDSAVYLCASSSGRFNYGYTFGSGTRLTVV.